This TCR beta chain was sequenced in a study of cytomegalovirus exposure and HLA in healthy donors. To note about this clone: Its antigen is unidentified.

Study conclusions and caveats: It was reported that the classifier diagnosed cytomegalovirus status with high specificity and sensitivity in both the original and validation cohorts.

Amplification used 60 Vbeta primers and 13 Jbeta primers. Profiled with immunoSEQ multiplex PCR; TCRdb holds only in-frame clones, not every one. Found here are some 120,000 clones, around 86% of them singletons; the top ten hold 2% to 2.5%. Source material: PBMCs. The sequence was collected from a woman in her 40s in good health and CMV-seronegative.

CDR3: CSVWRQNTDTQYF. Written as DNA, the CDR3 is TGCAGCGTTTGGCGACAGAACACAGATACGCAGTATTTT. This chain joins TRBV29-1 and TRBJ2-3, with D possibly matching TRBD1 (5 bases). The germline V gene has CDR1 SQVTM and CDR2 ANQGSEA. CDR3 length equals 13 residues. V lost 5 bases and J lost 2, with 11 bases in between.